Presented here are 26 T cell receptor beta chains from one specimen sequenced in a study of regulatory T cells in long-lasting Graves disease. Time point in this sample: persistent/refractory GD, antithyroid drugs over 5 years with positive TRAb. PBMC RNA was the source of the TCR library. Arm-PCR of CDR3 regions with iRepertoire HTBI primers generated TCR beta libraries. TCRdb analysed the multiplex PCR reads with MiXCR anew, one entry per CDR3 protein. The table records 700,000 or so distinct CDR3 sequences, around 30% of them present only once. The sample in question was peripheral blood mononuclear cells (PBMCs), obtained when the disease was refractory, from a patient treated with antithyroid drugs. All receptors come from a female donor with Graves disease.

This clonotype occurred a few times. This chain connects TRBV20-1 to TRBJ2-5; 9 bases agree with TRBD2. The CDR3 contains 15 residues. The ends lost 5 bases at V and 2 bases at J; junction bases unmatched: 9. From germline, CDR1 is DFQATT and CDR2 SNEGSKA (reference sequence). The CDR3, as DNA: TGCAGTGCTTCGGAGACTAGCGGACAGCAAGAGACCCAGTACTTC. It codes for CSASETSGQQETQYF.

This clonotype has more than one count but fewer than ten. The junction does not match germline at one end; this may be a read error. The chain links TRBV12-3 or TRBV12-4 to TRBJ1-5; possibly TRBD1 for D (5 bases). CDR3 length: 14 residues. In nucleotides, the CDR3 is TGTGCCAGCAGTCTTCACAGGACTAATCGGCCCCAGCATTTT. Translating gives CASSLHRTNRPQHF.

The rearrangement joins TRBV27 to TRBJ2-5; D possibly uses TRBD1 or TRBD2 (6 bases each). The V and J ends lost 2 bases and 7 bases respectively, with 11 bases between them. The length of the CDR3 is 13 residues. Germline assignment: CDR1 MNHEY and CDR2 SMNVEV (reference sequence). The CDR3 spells CASSLTGAGTQYF. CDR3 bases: TGTGCCAGCAGTTTAACGGGGGCGGGGACCCAGTACTTC.

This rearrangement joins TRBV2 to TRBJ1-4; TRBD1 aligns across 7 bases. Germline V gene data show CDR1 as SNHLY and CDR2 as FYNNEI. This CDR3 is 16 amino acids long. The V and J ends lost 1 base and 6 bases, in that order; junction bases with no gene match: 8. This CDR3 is CASSEGWRQGDEKLFF. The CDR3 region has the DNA TGTGCCAGCAGTGAAGGGTGGAGACAGGGTGATGAAAAACTGTTTTTT.

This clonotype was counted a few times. CDR3 DNA sequence: TGCAGTGCTAGATCCCCGGCGGGGACTGAAGCTTTCTTT. This gives the protein CSARSPAGTEAFF. J is TRBJ1-1 and V is TRBV20-1; D is uncertain. CDR3 length: 13 residues. Germline CDR1 is DFQATT and CDR2 is SNEGSKA (reference sequence). With 2 bases removed from V and 5 bases from J, the gap between germline ends came to 12 bases.

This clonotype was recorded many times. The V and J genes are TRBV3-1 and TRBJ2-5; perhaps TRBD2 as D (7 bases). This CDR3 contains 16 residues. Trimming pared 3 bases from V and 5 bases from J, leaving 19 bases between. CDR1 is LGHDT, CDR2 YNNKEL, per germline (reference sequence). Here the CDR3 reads CASSHATRGGGETQYF. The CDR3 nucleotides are TGTGCCAGCAGCCATGCAACTAGGGGGGGTGGTGAGACCCAGTACTTC.

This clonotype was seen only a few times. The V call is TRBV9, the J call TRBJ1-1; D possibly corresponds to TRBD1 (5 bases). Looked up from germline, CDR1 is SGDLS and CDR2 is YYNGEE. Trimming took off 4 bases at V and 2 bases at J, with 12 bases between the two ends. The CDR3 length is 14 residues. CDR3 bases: TGTGCCAGCAGCTACGGGACGGTAAACACTGAAGCTTTCTTT. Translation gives CASSYGTVNTEAFF.

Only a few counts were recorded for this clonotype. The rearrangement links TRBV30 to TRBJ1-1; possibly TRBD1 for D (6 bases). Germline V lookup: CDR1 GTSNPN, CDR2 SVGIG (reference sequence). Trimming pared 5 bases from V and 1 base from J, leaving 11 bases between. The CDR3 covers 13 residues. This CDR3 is CAWSPGQNTEAFF. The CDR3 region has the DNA TGTGCCTGGTCCCCGGGACAGAACACTGAAGCTTTCTTT.

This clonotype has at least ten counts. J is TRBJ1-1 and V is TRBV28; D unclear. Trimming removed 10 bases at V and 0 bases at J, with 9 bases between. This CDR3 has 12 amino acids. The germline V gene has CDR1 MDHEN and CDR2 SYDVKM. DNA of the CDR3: TGTGCCACAGAGGTTCTGAACACTGAAGCTTTCTTT. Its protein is CATEVLNTEAFF.

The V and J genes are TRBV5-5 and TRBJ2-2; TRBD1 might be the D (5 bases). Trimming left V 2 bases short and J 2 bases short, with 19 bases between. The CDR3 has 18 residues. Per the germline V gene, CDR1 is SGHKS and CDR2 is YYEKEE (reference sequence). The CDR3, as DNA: TGTGCCAGCAGCTTTGGGCTAGGGGCGGCGTTTAACACCGGGGAGCTGTTTTTT. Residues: CASSFGLGAAFNTGELFF.

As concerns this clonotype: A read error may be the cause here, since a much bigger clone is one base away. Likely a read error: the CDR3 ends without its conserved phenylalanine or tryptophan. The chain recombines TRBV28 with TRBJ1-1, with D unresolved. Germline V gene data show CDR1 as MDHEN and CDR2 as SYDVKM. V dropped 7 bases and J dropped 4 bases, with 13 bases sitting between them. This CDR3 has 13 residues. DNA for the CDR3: TGTGCCAGCACCTCAGGTACAGCCACTGAAGCTTTCCTT. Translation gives CASTSGTATEAFL.

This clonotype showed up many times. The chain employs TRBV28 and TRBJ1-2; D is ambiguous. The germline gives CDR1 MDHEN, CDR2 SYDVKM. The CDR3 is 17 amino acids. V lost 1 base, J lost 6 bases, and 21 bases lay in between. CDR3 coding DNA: TGTGCCAGCAGTTTATCACACGTTGACTATAGCCTAGATGGCTACACCTTC. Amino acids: CASSLSHVDYSLDGYTF.

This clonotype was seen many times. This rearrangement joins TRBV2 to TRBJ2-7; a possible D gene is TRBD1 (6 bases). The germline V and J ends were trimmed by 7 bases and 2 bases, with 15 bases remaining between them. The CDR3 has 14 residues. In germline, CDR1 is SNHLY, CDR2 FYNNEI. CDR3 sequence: CASKENGQTYEQYF. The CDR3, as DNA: TGTGCCAGCAAAGAAAATGGACAGACCTACGAGCAGTACTTC. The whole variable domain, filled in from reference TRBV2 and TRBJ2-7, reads EPEVTQTPSHQVTQMGQEVILRCVPISNHLYFYWYRQILGQKVEFLVSFYNNEISEKSEIFDDQFSVERPDGSNFTLKIRSTKLEDSAMYFCASKENGQTYEQYFGPGTRLTVT.

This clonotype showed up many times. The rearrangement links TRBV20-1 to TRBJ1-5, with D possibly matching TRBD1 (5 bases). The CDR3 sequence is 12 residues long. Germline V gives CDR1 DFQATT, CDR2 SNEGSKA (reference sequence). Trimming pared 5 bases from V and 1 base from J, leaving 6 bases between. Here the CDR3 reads CSAGDSNQPQHF. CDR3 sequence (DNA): TGCAGTGCTGGGGACAGCAATCAGCCCCAGCATTTT.

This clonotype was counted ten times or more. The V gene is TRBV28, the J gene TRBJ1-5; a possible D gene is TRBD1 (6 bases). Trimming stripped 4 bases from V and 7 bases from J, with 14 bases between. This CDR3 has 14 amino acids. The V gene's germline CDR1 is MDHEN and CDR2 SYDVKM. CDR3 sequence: CASSSVQGRQPQHF. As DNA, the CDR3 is TGTGCCAGCAGTTCGGTCCAGGGGCGGCAGCCCCAGCATTTT.

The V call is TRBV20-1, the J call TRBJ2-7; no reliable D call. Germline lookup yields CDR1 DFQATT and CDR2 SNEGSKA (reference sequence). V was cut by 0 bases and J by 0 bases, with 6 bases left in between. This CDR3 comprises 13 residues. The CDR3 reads CSAREGNSYEQYF. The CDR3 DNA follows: TGCAGTGCTAGAGAGGGCAACTCCTACGAGCAGTACTTC.

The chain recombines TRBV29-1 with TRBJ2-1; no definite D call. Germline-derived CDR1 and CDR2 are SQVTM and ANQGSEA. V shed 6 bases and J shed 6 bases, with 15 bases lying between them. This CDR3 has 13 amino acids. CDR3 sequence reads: CSVEIDWGNEQFF. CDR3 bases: TGCAGCGTCGAGATAGATTGGGGCAATGAGCAGTTCTTC.

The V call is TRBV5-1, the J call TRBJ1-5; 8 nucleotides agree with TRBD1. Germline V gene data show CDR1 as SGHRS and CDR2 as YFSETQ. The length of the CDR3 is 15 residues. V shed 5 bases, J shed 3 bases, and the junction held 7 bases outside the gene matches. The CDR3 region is CASRPGGRDNQPQHF. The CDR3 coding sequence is TGCGCCAGCAGACCAGGGGGCCGGGACAATCAGCCCCAGCATTTT.

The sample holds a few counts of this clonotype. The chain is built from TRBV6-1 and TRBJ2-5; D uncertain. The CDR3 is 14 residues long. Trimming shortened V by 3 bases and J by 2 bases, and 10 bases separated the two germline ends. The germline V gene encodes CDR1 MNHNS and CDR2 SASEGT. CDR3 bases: TGTGCCAGCAGTGAGTTGGTCCTACAAGAGACCCAGTACTTC. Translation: CASSELVLQETQYF.

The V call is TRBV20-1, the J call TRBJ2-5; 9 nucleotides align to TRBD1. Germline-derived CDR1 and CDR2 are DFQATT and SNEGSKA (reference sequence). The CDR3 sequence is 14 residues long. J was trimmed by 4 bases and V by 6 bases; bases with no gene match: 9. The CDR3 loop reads CSAPTGGLGETQYF. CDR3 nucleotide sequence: TGCAGTGCCCCAACAGGGGGCCTGGGAGAGACCCAGTACTTC.

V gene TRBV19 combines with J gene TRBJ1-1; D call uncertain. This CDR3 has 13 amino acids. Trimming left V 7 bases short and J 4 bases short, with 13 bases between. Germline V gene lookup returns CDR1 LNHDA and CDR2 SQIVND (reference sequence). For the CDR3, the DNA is TGTGCCAGTATTGGGATGGGGAGCACTGAAGCTTTCTTT. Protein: CASIGMGSTEAFF.

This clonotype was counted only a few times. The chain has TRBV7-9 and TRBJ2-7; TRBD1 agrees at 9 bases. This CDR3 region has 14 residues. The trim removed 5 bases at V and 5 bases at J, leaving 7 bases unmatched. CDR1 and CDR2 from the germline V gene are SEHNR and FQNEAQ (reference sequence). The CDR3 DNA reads TGTGCCAGCAGCCAGTGGGACAGGGACCACGAGCAGTACTTC. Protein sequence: CASSQWDRDHEQYF.

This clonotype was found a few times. The CDR3 DNA sequence: TGTGCCAGCAGTGCCCGTCCGAGCAATCAGCCCCAGCATTTT. Translated, it gives CASSARPSNQPQHF. The chain is built from TRBV6-1 and TRBJ1-5, with D uncertain. The V and J ends lost 4 bases and 1 base respectively, with 8 bases between them. Germline V CDR1 and CDR2: MNHNS, SASEGT. This CDR3 has 14 residues.

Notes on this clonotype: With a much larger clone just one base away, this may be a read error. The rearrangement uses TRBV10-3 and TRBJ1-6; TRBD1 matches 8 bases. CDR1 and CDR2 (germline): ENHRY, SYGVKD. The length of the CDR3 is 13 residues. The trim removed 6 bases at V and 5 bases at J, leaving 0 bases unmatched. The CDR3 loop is CAIRGQDNSPLHF. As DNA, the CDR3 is TGTGCCATCAGGGGACAGGATAATTCACCCCTCCACTTT.

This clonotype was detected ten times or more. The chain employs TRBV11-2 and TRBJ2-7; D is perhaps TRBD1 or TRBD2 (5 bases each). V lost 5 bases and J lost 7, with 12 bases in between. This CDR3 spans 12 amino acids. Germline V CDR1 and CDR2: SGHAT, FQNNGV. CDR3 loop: CASSIGTYEQYF. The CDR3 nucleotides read TGTGCCAGCAGCATCGGGACGTATGAGCAGTACTTC. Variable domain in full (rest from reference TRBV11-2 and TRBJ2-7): EAGVAQSPRYKIIEKRQSVAFWCNPISGHATLYWYQQILGQGPKLLIQFQNNGVVDDSQLPKDRFSAERLKGVDSTLKIQPAKLEDSAVYLCASSIGTYEQYFGPGTRLTVT.

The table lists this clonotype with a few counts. The CDR3 here is CASIPGQGAYGYTF. CDR3 in DNA: TGCGCCAGCATCCCGGGACAGGGGGCCTATGGCTACACCTTC. The gene calls are TRBV5-1 and TRBJ1-2, with 12 bases lining up with TRBD1. CDR3 length: 14 residues. Looked up from germline, CDR1 is SGHRS and CDR2 is YFSETQ. V shed 6 bases and J 4 bases; nucleotides not matched to a gene: 4.